One TCR beta chain is described in this entry. The source of the sample is a study of graft-versus-host responses after intestinal transplantation. The repertoire was sequenced with immunoSEQ multiplex PCR; TCRdb's copy has only in-frame clones and lacks some. The sample holds more than 45,000 clones, around 90% seen once. This sequence originates from a human patient who received an intestinal transplant, so some T cells may come from the graft donor. Here the sequenced sample was PBMCs, taken around 120 days after intestinal transplantation.

This chain's CDR3 is CASSQSDRGIQPQHF. For the CDR3, the DNA is TGTGCCAGCAGCCAGTCGGACAGGGGTATTCAGCCCCAGCATTTT. The gene calls are TRBV4-2 and TRBJ1-5, with TRBD1 identical over 9 bases. Trimming at V came to 3 bases and at J to 6 bases, leaving 6 bases not matched to a gene. Per the germline V gene, CDR1 is LGHNA and CDR2 is YNFKEQ. This CDR3 is built from 15 residues.